This T cell receptor beta chain derives from a study of tumor-infiltrating lymphocytes in primary liver carcinoma. Study results and caveats: Paired tumor-adjacent and tumor-blood samples overlapped less than tumor region pairs did. Blood trailed tumors significantly in top-250-clone fraction (p = 0.039).

The CDR3 loop spans 15 amino acids. A constant-region primer served to make TCR beta cDNA from about 490 ng total RNA. Three nested multiplex PCR rounds, a slightly modified ARM-PCR method, built the TCR beta libraries. The opening two PCR rounds, about 11 cycles each, paired TRBV1-TRBV30 forward primers with a C-beta reverse primer. Using its own MiXCR run on the multiplex PCR reads, TCRdb lists one record per CDR3 protein. This table has 80,000 or so distinct CDR3 sequences, about 75% appearing once. Notes on this clonotype: Antigen: not known. Sequence at one end of the junction differs from germline and may be a read error.

From unsorted bulk tissue weighing about 20-32 mg, DNA and RNA were co-extracted. Treatment-naive at the time, the patients had chronic HBV infection. The specimen sequenced was tumor-adjacent normal liver tissue. The receptor was isolated from a man aged 35-49 years with primary liver carcinoma and hepatitis B virus infection. The chain joins TRBV12-3 or TRBV12-4 to TRBJ1-5, with 12 bases identical to TRBD1. CDR3 sequence (DNA): TGTGCCAACAGTTGGGACAGGGGGCTAGTTCAACCCCAGCATTTT. It translates to CANSWDRGLVQPQHF.